Listed below are T cell receptor beta chains from one sample, sequenced in a study of blood T cell repertoires in COVID-19. Generated by immunoSEQ multiplex PCR, the TCRdb table keeps only in-frame clones and is missing some. In the table there are hundreds of thousands of clones, around 91% of which are singletons. Input material: PBMCs or T cells enriched from blood (not recorded which). The receptors here all came from a man younger than 40 who had been exposed to COVID-19. The conserved cysteine and the conserved F or W are not part of the CDR3 here. Fields, in order: V gene, D gene, CDR3 protein. The D gene is left open where the match is weak.

v_gene: TRBV19; d_gene: TRBD1; CDR3aa: ASSIKTGGRTDTQY
v_gene: TRBV10-2; d_gene: TRBD2; CDR3aa: ASSESLAGGLDTQY
v_gene: TRBV6-1; d_gene: NA; CDR3aa: ASSEVVSGFKAF
v_gene: TRBV5-8; d_gene: TRBD2; CDR3aa: ASSLAASGIYEQY
v_gene: TRBV9; d_gene: NA; CDR3aa: ASSPLGVTGNTIY
v_gene: TRBV27; d_gene: TRBD1; CDR3aa: ASSLGTGYEAF
v_gene: TRBV5-1; d_gene: NA; CDR3aa: ASRARTDQETQY
v_gene: TRBV11-3; d_gene: NA; CDR3aa: ASSWGGAGELF
v_gene: TRBV30; d_gene: NA; CDR3aa: AWGAGPRPFEQY
v_gene: TRBV12-5; d_gene: TRBD1; CDR3aa: ASGFPDRGDTEAF
v_gene: TRBV3-1/TRBV3-2; d_gene: NA; CDR3aa: ASSQATASTDTQY
v_gene: TRBV4-2; d_gene: NA; CDR3aa: ASSQDTGPPQTQY
v_gene: TRBV9; d_gene: TRBD1; CDR3aa: ASSQGVPSYNSPLH
v_gene: TRBV19; d_gene: NA; CDR3aa: ASSIGGSSYGYT
v_gene: TRBV6-1; d_gene: TRBD1; CDR3aa: ASSEARQGNQPQH
v_gene: TRBV6-4; d_gene: NA; CDR3aa: ASSPIPQTSSYNSPLH
v_gene: TRBV2; d_gene: NA; CDR3aa: ASSDRDGSPLH
v_gene: TRBV7-7; d_gene: NA; CDR3aa: ASSFSHFGGHLYTEAF
v_gene: TRBV24-1; d_gene: NA; CDR3aa: ATSVSGLSYNEQF
v_gene: TRBV11-2; d_gene: TRBD1; CDR3aa: ASSLGDRLPLGALH
v_gene: TRBV6-5; d_gene: NA; CDR3aa: ASSYGAGTYEQY
v_gene: TRBV11-2; d_gene: NA; CDR3aa: ASSSRRGGPYEQY
v_gene: TRBV13; d_gene: TRBD2; CDR3aa: ASSLTGGGGEQF
v_gene: TRBV7-6; d_gene: TRBD1; CDR3aa: ASSPQTGGEYEQY
v_gene: TRBV19; d_gene: NA; CDR3aa: ASSIVTGTELLGMEQY
v_gene: TRBV28; d_gene: TRBD2; CDR3aa: ASRVGGGTGELF
v_gene: TRBV6-5; d_gene: TRBD2; CDR3aa: ASSYEGTRGEQY
v_gene: TRBV4-1; d_gene: TRBD1; CDR3aa: ASSHIPTGVDTEAF
v_gene: TRBV7-9; d_gene: NA; CDR3aa: ASSLGDPSGANVLT
v_gene: TRBV4-2; d_gene: NA; CDR3aa: ASSQNGQGNYGYT
v_gene: TRBV7-9; d_gene: NA; CDR3aa: ASSLERISTDTQY
v_gene: TRBV19; d_gene: NA; CDR3aa: ASIPGMGGFNQPQH
v_gene: TRBV2; d_gene: NA; CDR3aa: ASSDGGTDTQY
v_gene: TRBV2; d_gene: TRBD1; CDR3aa: ASGTGTSGNTIY
v_gene: TRBV4-2; d_gene: TRBD2; CDR3aa: ASSLSPGGGNEQF
v_gene: TRBV5-1; d_gene: TRBD1; CDR3aa: ASSLDQGAGGYT
v_gene: TRBV4-2; d_gene: TRBD1; CDR3aa: ASSQPLDFLTGQSPLH
v_gene: TRBV5-1; d_gene: TRBD1; CDR3aa: ASSLKGQGAGETQY
v_gene: TRBV9; d_gene: NA; CDR3aa: ASSGFVRGEQYGYT
v_gene: TRBV9; d_gene: NA; CDR3aa: ASSVSRGVTDTEAF
v_gene: TRBV5-4; d_gene: NA; CDR3aa: ASSRRFIGEFNEQF
v_gene: TRBV5-4; d_gene: NA; CDR3aa: ASRSFGQNTEAF
v_gene: TRBV7-9; d_gene: TRBD1; CDR3aa: ASSLGIQGLSEKLF
v_gene: TRBV11-2; d_gene: NA; CDR3aa: ASSFAGTQY
v_gene: TRBV10-1; d_gene: NA; CDR3aa: ASPNKRFRNTQY